This T cell receptor (beta chain) was observed in a study of cytomegalovirus exposure and HLA in healthy donors (dated by TCRdb to about 2017). In terms of the full investigation: According to an earlier analysis of several hundred of the donors, about 179 million T cells yielded roughly 100 million unique TCR beta sequences and 250 to 350 Gb of sequence data. Roughly 290 gigabases of sequencing data and around 90 million unique TCR sequences made up an early release that covered nearly 650 HLA-typed donors. Among the roughly 430 genotyped donors, around 81% belonged to the genetic ancestry cluster associated with self-reported Caucasian donors. The aim of the study was to test whether cataloging public T cell receptors could identify signatures of past pathogen exposure. The study profiled the T cell repertoires of some 610 subjects by immunosequencing and related them to cytomegalovirus serostatus. In addition to the first cohort of 650 to 750 subjects, a separate validation cohort of 120 different subjects was used. To predict cytomegalovirus infection status, the study combined high-throughput TCR immunosequencing, statistical association of individual TCRs with disease status, and machine learning. In a later analysis, previously published TCR beta repertoires from some 640 donors were re-analyzed and high-resolution HLA genotyping was added so that TCR occurrence patterns could be studied. Rather than using new phenotypic data, the later analysis identified candidate immune exposures from TCR beta sequences and from how often those sequences occurred across donors. To decide whether each TCR beta V gene segment behaved as functional or pseudogenic, an earlier analysis of fewer than 750 of the donors relied on high-throughput TCR beta sequencing. Donor age, sex, ethnicity and CMV serostatus were compiled together with the repertoire data. Genome-wide SNP genotypes for about three fifths of the roughly 700 donors were used in a later genetic analysis, which treated that subset as a discovery cohort. All discovery cohort repertoires had been generated using a single sequencing platform. Class I and class II HLA loci were covered by the typing at four-digit resolution. The number of donors typed differed by locus, with 629-630 for A, B, C, DRB1 and DQB1, roughly 550 for DQA1, some 570 for DPA1, and roughly 450 for DPB1. A handful of DR-DQ haplotypes were treated as single units for association and clustering because of strong linkage in the cohort. Among about 390 genotyped donors of the cohort, an average of about 240,000 unique TCR beta nucleotide sequences were sequenced per donor, around a sixth of them non-productive.

Receptor libraries were prepared by the immunoSEQ multiplex PCR assay. A mixture of 60 forward primers for TCR Vbeta segments and 13 reverse primers for TCR Jbeta segments was used in the multiplex PCR. A multiplex PCR assay on genomic DNA amplified the CDR3 region of rearranged TCR beta genes. The Illumina HiSeq System was used to sequence the amplified TCR beta libraries as 87-base-pair reads. The authors' analysis ran thus. Across the 600 to 700 repertoires, a later analysis counted tens of millions of unique TCR beta chains, around 10 million of which were shared by at least two donors. Raw reads were error-corrected and collapsed into unique sequences by a nearest-neighbor algorithm in which closely related sequences were merged to remove PCR and sequencing errors. To assign V, D and J gene segments, CDR3 sequences were aligned to IMGT reference sequences. For a sequence to be retained, a match of at least six nucleotides to both a V gene segment and a J gene segment was required. A rearrangement counted as productive if the CDR3 had no stop codons and remained in frame with V and J, and every other rearrangement counted as non-productive. Following IMGT convention, CDR3 was defined as the stretch from the second conserved V-encoded cysteine to the conserved J-encoded phenylalanine. The earlier analysis of roughly 590 of the donors excluded sequences that lacked an unambiguous match to a single V gene segment. An earlier analysis of several hundred of the donors called V segments functional above 56.7% productive rearrangements and segregating when the between-donor standard deviation exceeded 5%. To diagnose cytomegalovirus status from the catalog of TCR beta chain sequences, a statistical classification framework was built. A later analysis assigned V and J genes by comparing TCR nucleotide sequences with IMGT/GENE-DB human TR gene sequences. In a later analysis, CDR3 sequences and most-parsimonious VDJ recombination scenarios were assigned using the TCRdist pipeline. A later analysis defined each TCR beta chain by its CDR3 amino acid sequence plus V-gene family, and excluded reads lacking a unique V-gene family. As a way to deal with suspected cross-contamination and a sequencing artifact, a later analysis dropped roughly 620 nucleotide sequences that were highly shared and had low generation probability. In a later analysis, a clonal expansion index was calculated for each public chain from normalized within-repertoire ranks of inferred template counts. Generation probabilities in a later analysis came from a VDJ recombination model fitted to out-of-frame rearrangements, and those results were checked against IGoR. In a later analysis, hypergeometric tests were used to score TCR-TCR, TCR-HLA and TCR-CMV co-occurrence, with a repertoire-size bias correction applied to TCR pairs. To estimate false discovery rates, a later analysis permuted the HLA or CMV assignments 20 times. In a later analysis, co-occurring TCRs were grouped using DBSCAN, and TCRdist sequence similarity was added for clustering within HLA-allele-positive subsets. Co-occurrence clustering excluded repertoires with fewer than 30,000 or more than 120,000 public chains, plus five with anomalous nucleotide sharing. TCRdb provides this immuneACCESS table in a form limited to in-frame rearrangements. Some clones are lacking; in checked studies, under half of them reflect an unresolved V gene, and why the rest are absent is not known. D and trimming come from the DNA, and the V and J calls and clone size come from that table. Recorded for this sample are around 140,000 clones; 80% of them occurred a single time. Over 2% of the sample belongs to the ten largest clones.

This clone has a handful of counts. Its antigen remains undetermined. Base qualities are not at hand, and no much larger clone is one base apart. In total, approximately 610 healthy bone marrow donors made up the cohort. At the time of sampling, all cohort members were nominally healthy, though unrecorded immune exposures were likely present. The donor tested CMV seronegative and was one of the 352 seronegative cohort members. A peripheral blood sample was provided by each donor, and peripheral blood mononuclear cells were used for TCR beta sequencing. Genomic DNA was extracted from the blood cell samples with the Qiagen DNeasy Blood Extraction Kit. The CDR3 covers 16 residues, taking in both the cysteine and the phenylalanine. Only the CDR3 DNA is retained, 48 bases long and in frame from the first base. Unmatched junction bases come to 12, with V trimmed by 6 bases and J by 8 bases. In the germline V gene (reference sequence), CDR1 corresponds to LNHDA and CDR2 to SQIVND.

Findings and caveats that apply to the study as a whole: In a later genetic analysis, a missense DCLRE1C variant was associated with V-gene and J-gene trimming of TCR beta chains, and the association was replicated in an independent cohort. In a later analysis, HLA-associated TCR beta chains were found to be more clonally expanded and to have lower generation probabilities than equally common non-associated chains. A further reported finding was that TCR beta sequences accurately predicted the HLA-A and HLA-B alleles for most subjects in the first cohort. Linkage disequilibrium might explain the correlated functional status among segregating V segments, but an unknown experimental factor could not be excluded. This cohort had only TCR beta chains sequenced, and the lack of alpha or paired-chain data limited which features could be detected. In a later analysis, TCR association rates were found to vary across HLA loci, with the most associated TCRs seen for DRB1 alleles and the fewest for HLA-C alleles. The sequencing pipeline was judged likely to have produced a cluster of highly shared sequence variants as a technical artifact. Some IMGT-functional V segments, including TRBV6-2 and TRBV6-3, could not be distinguished by the 87-base-pair reads and were therefore excluded. Specific HLA alleles were associated with over 15,000 TCR beta sequences at a false discovery rate of 0.05 in a later analysis. A total of 150 or so TCR beta chains were listed by the study as associated with cytomegalovirus. In vitro tests confirmed that a few of the cytomegalovirus-associated TCR beta chains recognize cytomegalovirus antigens. When HLA alleles, especially DR and DQ, strongly co-occurred, attributing TCR associations to individual alleles was difficult. Compared with the approximately 720-donor mean, donors in an Asian-associated ancestry cluster had fewer N-insertions in productive TCRs, according to a later genetic analysis. HLA typing was unavailable for some donors at each locus, so association tests used only the typed subset. Most CMV-associated TCR beta chains appeared to be HLA-restricted in a later analysis, and the HLA associations seemed to be driven largely by CMV exposure. It was suggested by the authors that the approach could potentially be generalized to other disease states and immunological phenotypes. CMV serostatus was the only immune exposure information available for the cohort. According to a later analysis, parvovirus B19, influenza, CMV and Epstein-Barr virus appeared linked to several top co-occurrence clusters. The classifier was reported to diagnose cytomegalovirus status with high specificity and sensitivity in both the original cohort and the validation cohort. Because counts were too low, about 17 rarely observed V segments, including chromosome 9 orphons, were excluded from the earlier analysis of several hundred of the donors. While some public TCRs were present in many individuals, most TCR sequences turned up only very rarely across donors. In an earlier analysis of roughly 500 of the donors, most TCR beta V segments appeared in productive rearrangements about 87% or about 30% of the time, broadly matching IMGT annotations. Sequencing depth was assumed to be roughly uniform across donors in the presence/absence analyses, though that assumption may not hold.

What was sequenced was PBMCs. The TCR was taken from a man in his fifties in good health and CMV-seronegative. The chain employs TRBV19 and TRBJ1-6, with TRBD1 identical over 8 junction bases. CDR3 loop: CASRERATGEDSPLHF. The bases are TGTGCCAGTAGGGAGAGAGCGACAGGGGAAGATTCACCCCTCCACTTT. The full variable domain, completed from the reference TRBV19 and TRBJ1-6 proteins outside the CDR3, reads DGGITQSPKYLFRKEGQNVTLSCEQNLNHDAMYWYRQDPGQGLRLIYYSQIVNDFQKGDIAEGYSVSREKKESFPLTVTSAQKNPTAFYLCASRERATGEDSPLHFGNGTRLTVT.